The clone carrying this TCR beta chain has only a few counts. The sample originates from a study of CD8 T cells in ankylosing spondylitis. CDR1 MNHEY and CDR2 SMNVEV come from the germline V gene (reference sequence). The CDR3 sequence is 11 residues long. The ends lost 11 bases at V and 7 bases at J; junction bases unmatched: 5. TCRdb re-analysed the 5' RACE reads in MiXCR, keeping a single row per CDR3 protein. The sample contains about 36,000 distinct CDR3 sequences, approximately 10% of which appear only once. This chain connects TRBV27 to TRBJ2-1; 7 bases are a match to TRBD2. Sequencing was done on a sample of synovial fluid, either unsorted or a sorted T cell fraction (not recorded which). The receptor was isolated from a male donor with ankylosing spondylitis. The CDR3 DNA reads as TGTGCCGCCGGGGAGGGGAATGAGCAGTTCTTC. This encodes CAAGEGNEQFF.